The next 21 T cell receptor beta chains were all read from a single sample in a study of OX40 agonist ivuxolimab in advanced cancers. Produced via immunoSEQ multiplex PCR; TCRdb's table is partial and in-frame only. The data show tens of thousands of clones, 75% to 85% seen once. The sample was CD4+ or CD8+ T cells sorted from blood, taken in a trial of the OX40 agonist ivuxolimab. The receptor set was obtained from an adult with an advanced solid tumor such as melanoma, head and neck, liver or kidney cancer.

This clone was recorded a few times. V gene TRBV7-2 combines with J gene TRBJ1-2; D gene unclear. The V and J ends lost 5 bases and 4 bases respectively, with 14 bases between them. This CDR3 spans 14 amino acids. In germline, CDR1 is SGHTA, CDR2 FQGNSA. CDR3 bases: TGTGCCAGCAGCCGTCCTGGAGGGAGCTATGGCTACACCTTC. Residues: CASSRPGGSYGYTF. The full variable domain, its missing parts supplied by reference TRBV7-2 and TRBJ1-2, is GAGVSQSPSNKVTEKGKDVELRCDPISGHTALYWYRQSLGQGLEFLIYFQGNSAPDKSGLPSDRFSAERTGGSVSTLTIQRTQQEDSAVYLCASSRPGGSYGYTFGSGTRLTVV.

This clone was seen once. This chain uses TRBV5-1 with TRBJ1-3, with 9 bases that match TRBD1. With V trimmed by 3 bases and J by 2 bases, 3 bases remained unmatched. The germline V gene encodes CDR1 SGHRS and CDR2 YFSETQ. This CDR3 region has 15 residues. The CDR3 loop reads CASSSRQGAGNTIYF. CDR3 nucleotide sequence: TGCGCCAGCAGCTCCCGACAGGGGGCTGGAAACACCATATATTTT.

V gene TRBV27 combines with J gene TRBJ2-3; 8 nucleotides align to TRBD2. J gave up 5 bases and V 4 bases, and 5 bases lay outside the gene matches. Germline V gene data show CDR1 as MNHEY and CDR2 as SMNVEV (reference sequence). The CDR3 loop spans 14 amino acids. Written as DNA, the CDR3 is TGTGCCAGCAGTTGGACTAGCTTAGGAGATACGCAGTATTTT. Translation gives CASSWTSLGDTQYF.

The V call is TRBV21-1, the J call TRBJ1-3. TRBV21-1 is classified as a pseudogene. The CDR3 extends over 16 amino acids. Here the CDR3 reads CASSKAPGLFRDTIYF. The CDR3 nucleotides are TGTGCCAGCAGCAAAGCCCCCGGCCTCTTTAGGGACACCATATATTTT.

The V gene is TRBV4-3, the J gene TRBJ2-1, with 7 bases fitting TRBD2. Trimming took 5 bases from V and 6 from J; bases not matched to a gene: 4. The CDR3 covers 13 residues. The germline V gene has CDR1 LGHNA and CDR2 YSLEER. The CDR3 DNA sequence: TGCGCCAGCAGCAAGGGACTAACCAATGAGCAGTTCTTC. It yields the protein CASSKGLTNEQFF.

This clone was observed a single time. CDR3 sequence: CSVEQGGDGYTF. Written as DNA, the CDR3 is TGCAGCGTTGAACAGGGGGGAGATGGCTACACCTTC. The rearrangement joins TRBV29-1 to TRBJ1-2; 7 bases are shared with TRBD1. V trimming: 2 bases; J trimming: 6 bases; junction bases outside the gene matches: 3. The CDR3 runs 12 residues. Germline V gene sequence: CDR1 SQVTM, CDR2 ANQGSEA.

The chain links TRBV11-2 to TRBJ1-3; the match to TRBD1 covers 7 bases. Germline CDR1 and CDR2: SGHAT and FQNNGV. CDR3 length equals 16 residues. Losses at the gene ends were 5 bases for V and 0 bases for J; bases not matched to a gene: 7. The DNA for the CDR3 is TGTGCCAGCAGCGCACAGGGGTCTAGCTCTGGAAACACCATATATTTT. Amino acids: CASSAQGSSSGNTIYF.

CDR3 DNA sequence: TGTGCCAGTAGTATCCAGGAGGGGGGAACCTACAATGAGCAGTTCTTC. It encodes CASSIQEGGTYNEQFF. V and J are TRBV19 and TRBJ2-1; D could derive from TRBD1 or TRBD2 (6 bases each). Germline V CDR1 and CDR2: LNHDA, SQIVND (reference sequence). This CDR3 contains 16 residues. V lost 3 bases and J 2 bases, leaving 14 bases between the germline ends.

The sample holds a few counts of this clone. The rearrangement joins TRBV14 to TRBJ2-7; TRBD2 matches at 11 bases. J gave up 3 bases and V 4 bases, and 8 bases lay outside the gene matches. The CDR3 is 16 residues long. The germline V gene encodes CDR1 SGHDN and CDR2 FVKESK. CDR3 in amino acids: CASSLLQTSGNYEQYF. In DNA form, the CDR3 reads TGTGCCAGCAGCCTACTGCAGACTAGCGGGAACTACGAGCAGTACTTC. Based on the CDR3 plus reference TRBV14 and TRBJ2-7, the full variable domain is EAGVTQFPSHSVIEKGQTVTLRCDPISGHDNLYWYRRVMGKEIKFLLHFVKESKQDESGMPNNRFLAERTGGTYSTLKVQPAELEDSGVYFCASSLLQTSGNYEQYFGPGTRLTVT.

The rearrangement joins TRBV7-8 to TRBJ2-7; D gene uncertain. Germline CDR1 reads SGHVS; CDR2 reads FQNEAQ. V was pared by 1 base and J by 0 bases, with 7 bases between. This CDR3 comprises 14 residues. Here the CDR3 reads CASSLEVSSYEQYF. The DNA of the CDR3 is TGTGCCAGCAGCTTAGAGGTGAGCTCCTACGAGCAGTACTTC.

The chain is built from TRBV2 and TRBJ1-5, with D perhaps TRBD1 (6 bases). In germline, CDR1 is SNHLY, CDR2 FYNNEI. Trimming cost V 2 bases and J 7 bases, with 15 bases left between them. CDR3 length: 15 amino acids. CDR3 in amino acids: CASSELPGAWQPQHF. As DNA, the CDR3 is TGTGCCAGCAGTGAACTCCCAGGGGCCTGGCAGCCCCAGCATTTT. Full variable domain (outside the CDR3, taken from reference TRBV2 and TRBJ1-5): EPEVTQTPSHQVTQMGQEVILRCVPISNHLYFYWYRQILGQKVEFLVSFYNNEISEKSEIFDDQFSVERPDGSNFTLKIRSTKLEDSAMYFCASSELPGAWQPQHFGDGTRLSIL.

The rearrangement links TRBV4-1 to TRBJ1-5; a possible D gene is TRBD1 (5 bases). The V and J ends lost 4 bases and 3 bases respectively, with 13 bases between them. Germline V gene lookup returns CDR1 MGHRA and CDR2 YSYEKL. The CDR3 length is 15 residues. The CDR3 coding sequence is TGCGCCAGCAGCCCAGAAGCACAGGTCAATCAGCCCCAGCATTTT. It yields the protein CASSPEAQVNQPQHF.

The genes are TRBV19 and TRBJ1-2, with TRBD1 as a possible D gene (5 bases). CDR1 and CDR2 (germline): LNHDA, SQIVND (reference sequence). The CDR3 is made up of 14 amino acids. Between the trimmed V and J ends, which lost 6 bases and 3 bases, there was a span of 14 bases. The chain's CDR3 is CASSHAGPDYGYTF. Here the CDR3 DNA reads TGTGCCAGTAGCCACGCGGGGCCGGACTATGGCTACACCTTC.

The chain uses TRBV6-1 and TRBJ1-1, with a possible D match to TRBD1 (6 bases). CDR3 size: 14 residues. With 7 bases removed from V and 7 bases from J, the gap between germline ends came to 19 bases. Per germline, CDR1 MNHNS and CDR2 SASEGT. This CDR3 reads CASTPRQGRGEAFF. CDR3 in DNA: TGTGCCAGCACCCCACGGCAGGGGAGGGGTGAAGCTTTCTTT.

The chain carries TRBV5-6 and TRBJ2-2; D remains unclear. The length of the CDR3 is 14 residues. The germline gives CDR1 SGHDT, CDR2 YYEEEE. The V end was cut by 1 base, the J end by 0 bases, with 4 bases between. CDR3 in amino acids: CASSLPANTGELFF. The DNA for the CDR3 is TGTGCCAGCAGCTTGCCGGCGAACACCGGGGAGCTGTTTTTT.

The chain uses TRBV28 and TRBJ1-1; perhaps TRBD1 as D (6 bases). V lost 6 bases, J lost 3 bases, and 17 bases lay in between. Germline CDR1 is MDHEN and CDR2 is SYDVKM. This CDR3 has 15 amino acids. The CDR3 spells CASRDSRGRDTEAFF. CDR3 nucleotide sequence: TGTGCCAGCAGGGACTCTAGGGGGAGGGACACTGAAGCTTTCTTT.

This clone was found once. This chain joins TRBV18 and TRBJ2-4, with a weak D call TRBD1 (5 bases). The V and J ends lost 5 bases and 0 bases respectively, with 11 bases between them. There are 15 residues in the CDR3. CDR1 KGHSH and CDR2 LQKENI come from the germline V gene. The CDR3 DNA reads TGTGCCAGCTCATTCGACAGATTAGCCAAAAACATTCAGTACTTC. Translating gives CASSFDRLAKNIQYF.

The V call is TRBV19, the J call TRBJ2-3, with D unresolved. The CDR3 sequence is 16 residues long. CDR1 and CDR2 from the germline V gene are LNHDA and SQIVND (reference sequence). Trimming took off 4 bases at V and 6 bases at J, with 20 bases between the two ends. For the CDR3, the DNA is TGTGCCAGTAGTACCCGTTGGGCGGTTGACATTGATACGCAGTATTTT. Amino acid sequence: CASSTRWAVDIDTQYF.

This clone is labeled medium-sized. The genes are TRBV19 and TRBJ1-5, with D hard to call. Trimming took off 6 bases at V and 2 bases at J, with 11 bases between the two ends. CDR1 is LNHDA, CDR2 SQIVND, per germline (reference sequence). This CDR3 comprises 14 residues. The CDR3 region is CASRASGGNQPQHF. CDR3 bases: TGTGCCAGTAGGGCCAGCGGAGGCAATCAGCCCCAGCATTTT.

Only one count was recorded for this clone. The rearrangement links TRBV7-9 to TRBJ2-1, with D tentatively TRBD2 (5 bases). The CDR3 has 12 amino acids. Deletions cut 3 bases from V and 7 bases from J, with 7 bases between. Germline-derived CDR1 and CDR2 are SEHNR and FQNEAQ (reference sequence). CDR3 in amino acids: CASSFRRNEQFF. The CDR3 nucleotides are TGTGCCAGCAGCTTCCGGAGGAATGAGCAGTTCTTC.

V gene TRBV6-5 combines with J gene TRBJ2-7; TRBD1 matches 10 bases. CDR3 length: 15 amino acids. Germline CDR1 and CDR2: MNHEY and SVGAGI. V shed 6 bases, J shed 3 bases, and the junction held 8 bases outside the gene matches. Written as DNA, the CDR3 is TGTGCCAGCAGCCCCCGTGGGACAGGGGTCTACGAGCAGTACTTC. Its protein product is CASSPRGTGVYEQYF.